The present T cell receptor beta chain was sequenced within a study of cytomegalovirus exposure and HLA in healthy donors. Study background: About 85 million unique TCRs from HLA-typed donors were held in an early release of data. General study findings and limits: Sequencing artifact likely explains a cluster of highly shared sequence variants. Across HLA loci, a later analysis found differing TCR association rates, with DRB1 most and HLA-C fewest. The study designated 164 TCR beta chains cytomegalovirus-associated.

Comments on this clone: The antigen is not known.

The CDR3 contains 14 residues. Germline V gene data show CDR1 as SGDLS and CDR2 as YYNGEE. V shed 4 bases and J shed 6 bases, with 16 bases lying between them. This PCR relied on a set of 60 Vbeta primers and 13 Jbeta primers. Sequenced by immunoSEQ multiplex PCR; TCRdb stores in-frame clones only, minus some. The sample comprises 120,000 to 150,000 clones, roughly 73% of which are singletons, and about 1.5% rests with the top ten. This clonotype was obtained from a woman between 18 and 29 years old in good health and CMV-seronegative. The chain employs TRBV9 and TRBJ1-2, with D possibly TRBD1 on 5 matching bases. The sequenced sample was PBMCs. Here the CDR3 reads CASSHSGLGDGYTF. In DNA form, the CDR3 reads TGTGCCAGCAGCCACTCCGGGTTAGGGGATGGCTACACCTTC.